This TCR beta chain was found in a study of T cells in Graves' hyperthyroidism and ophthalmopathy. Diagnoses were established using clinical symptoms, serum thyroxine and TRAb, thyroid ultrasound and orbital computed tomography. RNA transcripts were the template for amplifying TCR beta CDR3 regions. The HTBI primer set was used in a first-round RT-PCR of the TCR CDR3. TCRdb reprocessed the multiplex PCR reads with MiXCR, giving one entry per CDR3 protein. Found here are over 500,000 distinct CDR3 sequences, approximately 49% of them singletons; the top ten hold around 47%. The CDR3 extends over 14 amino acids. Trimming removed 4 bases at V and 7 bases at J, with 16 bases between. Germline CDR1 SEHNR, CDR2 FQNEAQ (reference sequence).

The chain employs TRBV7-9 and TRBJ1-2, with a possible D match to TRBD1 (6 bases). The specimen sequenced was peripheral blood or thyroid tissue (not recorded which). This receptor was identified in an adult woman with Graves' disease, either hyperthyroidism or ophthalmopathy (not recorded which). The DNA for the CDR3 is TGTGCCAGCAGCTATACAGGGACCTCCTCTGGCTACACCTTC. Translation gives CASSYTGTSSGYTF.